Sequencing of this TCR beta chain was carried out in a study of beta chain features in type 1 diabetes. Broader study findings: Shortening that was moderate but significant affected the TCRB CDR3s of Type 1 diabetes patients in all four CD4+ subsets.

This clone occurred a few times. Its antigen is not identified. The whole isolated RNA underwent reverse transcription, so sequencing captured expressed TCRB transcripts. The average read count of naive, central memory and regulatory T cell samples was a few million. TCRdb's copy holds only in-frame clones and misses some; the assay was immunoSEQ multiplex PCR. The data contain some 270,000 clones, about 11% of them singletons. Cells sorted by CD45RO/CCR7/CD25/CD127/CD95/CD27 comprised CD4+ naive, central memory, regulatory and stem cell-like memory cells. The sequence came from a man aged 25 to 45 with type 1 diabetes. The sample was naive CD4+ T cells from blood.

The CDR3 is CASSQEERGQKLFF. In DNA, the CDR3 is TGTGCCAGCAGCCAAGAGGAGCGGGGACAAAAACTGTTTTTT. This chain joins TRBV4-2 and TRBJ1-4, with D maybe TRBD1 (5 bases). CDR1 and CDR2 from the germline V gene are LGHNA and YNFKEQ. Trimming shortened V by 0 bases and J by 9 bases, and 11 bases separated the two germline ends. The CDR3 has 14 amino acids.